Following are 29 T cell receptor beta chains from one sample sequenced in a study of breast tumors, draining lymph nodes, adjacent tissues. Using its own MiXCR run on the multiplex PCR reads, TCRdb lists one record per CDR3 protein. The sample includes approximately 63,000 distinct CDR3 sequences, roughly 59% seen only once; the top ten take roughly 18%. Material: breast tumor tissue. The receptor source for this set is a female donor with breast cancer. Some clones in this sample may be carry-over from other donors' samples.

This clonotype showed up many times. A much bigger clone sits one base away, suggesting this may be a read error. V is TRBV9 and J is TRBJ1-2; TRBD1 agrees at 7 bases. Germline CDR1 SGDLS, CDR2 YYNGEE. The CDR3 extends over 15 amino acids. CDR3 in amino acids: CASSAKVGQDYGSTF. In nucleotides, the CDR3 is TGTGCCAGCAGCGCCAAAGTTGGACAGGACTATGGCTCCACCTTC.

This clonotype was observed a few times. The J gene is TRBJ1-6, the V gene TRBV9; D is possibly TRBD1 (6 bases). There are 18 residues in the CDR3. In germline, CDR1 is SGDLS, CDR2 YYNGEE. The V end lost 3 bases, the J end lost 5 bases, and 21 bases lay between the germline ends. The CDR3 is CASSEEGGLTTDNSPLHF. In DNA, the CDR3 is TGTGCCAGCAGCGAGGAGGGGGGACTAACCACAGATAATTCACCCCTCCACTTT.

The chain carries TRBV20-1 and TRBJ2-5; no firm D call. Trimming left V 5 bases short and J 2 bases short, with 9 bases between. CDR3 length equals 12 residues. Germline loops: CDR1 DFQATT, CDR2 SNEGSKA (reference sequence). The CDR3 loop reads CSAQEFQETQYF. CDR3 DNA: TGCAGTGCTCAGGAGTTTCAAGAGACCCAGTACTTC.

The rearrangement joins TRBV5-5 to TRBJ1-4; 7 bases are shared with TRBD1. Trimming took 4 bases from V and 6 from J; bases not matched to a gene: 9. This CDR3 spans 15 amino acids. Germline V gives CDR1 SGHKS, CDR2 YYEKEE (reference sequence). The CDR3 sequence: CASSPGTVSYEKLFF. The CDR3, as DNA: TGTGCCAGCAGCCCCGGGACAGTTTCTTATGAAAAACTGTTTTTT.

The chain's CDR3 is CATSDFRGQGADTQYF. CDR3 DNA sequence: TGTGCCACCAGTGATTTCCGCGGACAGGGTGCAGATACGCAGTATTTT. The genes are TRBV24-1 and TRBJ2-3, with TRBD1 identical over 8 bases. Trimming removed 1 base from V and 4 bases from J; junction bases left unmatched: 6. The CDR3 length is 16 residues. Germline V lookup: CDR1 KGHDR, CDR2 SFDVKD.

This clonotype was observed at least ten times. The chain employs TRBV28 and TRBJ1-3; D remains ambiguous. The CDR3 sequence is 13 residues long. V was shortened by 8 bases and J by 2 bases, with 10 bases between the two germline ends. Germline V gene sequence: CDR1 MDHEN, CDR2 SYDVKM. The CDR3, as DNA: TGTGCCAGCTGGGAACTCACTGGAAACACCATATATTTT. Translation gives CASWELTGNTIYF.

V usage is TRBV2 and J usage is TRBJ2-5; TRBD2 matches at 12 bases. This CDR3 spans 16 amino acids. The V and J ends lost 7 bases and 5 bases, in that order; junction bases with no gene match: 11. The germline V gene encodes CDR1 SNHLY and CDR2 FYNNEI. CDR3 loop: CASMAGLAGGGETQYF. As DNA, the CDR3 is TGTGCCAGCATGGCTGGGCTAGCGGGGGGGGGTGAGACCCAGTACTTC.

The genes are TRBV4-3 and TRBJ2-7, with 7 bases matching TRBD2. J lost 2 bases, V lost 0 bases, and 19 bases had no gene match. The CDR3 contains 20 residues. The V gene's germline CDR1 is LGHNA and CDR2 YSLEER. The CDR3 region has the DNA TGCGCCAGCAGCCAAGATTGGCAGGGCGGGACTACCCGTAGCCCCTACGAGCAGTACTTC. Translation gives CASSQDWQGGTTRSPYEQYF.

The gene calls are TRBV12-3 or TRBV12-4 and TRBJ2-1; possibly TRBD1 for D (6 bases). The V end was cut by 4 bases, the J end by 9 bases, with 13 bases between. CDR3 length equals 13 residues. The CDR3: CASSSGQRGEQFF. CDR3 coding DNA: TGTGCCAGCAGTTCGGGACAAAGGGGTGAGCAGTTCTTC.

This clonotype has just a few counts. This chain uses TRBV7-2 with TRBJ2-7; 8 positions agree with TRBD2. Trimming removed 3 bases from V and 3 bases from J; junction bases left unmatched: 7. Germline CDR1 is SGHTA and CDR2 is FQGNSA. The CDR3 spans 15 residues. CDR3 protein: CASSLSLTSDYEQYF. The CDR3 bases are TGTGCCAGCAGCTTGTCCTTGACTAGCGACTACGAGCAGTACTTC.

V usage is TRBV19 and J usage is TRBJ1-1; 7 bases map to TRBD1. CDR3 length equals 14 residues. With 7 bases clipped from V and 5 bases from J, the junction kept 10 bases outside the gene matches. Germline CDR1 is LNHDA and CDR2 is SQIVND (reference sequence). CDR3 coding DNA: TGTGCCAGTACTTTAACAGGGGTTGTAACTGAAGCTTTCTTT. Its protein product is CASTLTGVVTEAFF.

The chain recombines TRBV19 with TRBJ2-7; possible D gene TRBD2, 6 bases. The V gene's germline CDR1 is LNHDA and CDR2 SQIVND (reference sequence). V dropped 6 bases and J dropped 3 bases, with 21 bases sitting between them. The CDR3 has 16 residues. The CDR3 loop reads CASSTSGGRGDYEQYF. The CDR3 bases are TGTGCCAGTAGCACCTCCGGAGGGCGAGGCGACTACGAGCAGTACTTC.

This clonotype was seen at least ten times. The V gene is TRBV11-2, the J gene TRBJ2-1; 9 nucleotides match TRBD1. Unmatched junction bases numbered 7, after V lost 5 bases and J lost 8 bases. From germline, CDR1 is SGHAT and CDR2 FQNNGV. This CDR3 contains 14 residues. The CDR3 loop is CASSPRQGEDEQFF. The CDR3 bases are TGTGCCAGCAGCCCCAGACAGGGGGAGGATGAGCAGTTCTTC.

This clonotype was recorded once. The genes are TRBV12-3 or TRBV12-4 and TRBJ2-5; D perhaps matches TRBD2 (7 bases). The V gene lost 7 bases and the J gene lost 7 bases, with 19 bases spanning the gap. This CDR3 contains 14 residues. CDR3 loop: CASTLDGGPLTQYF. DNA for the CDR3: TGTGCCAGCACACTAGACGGGGGGCCCTTGACCCAGTACTTC.

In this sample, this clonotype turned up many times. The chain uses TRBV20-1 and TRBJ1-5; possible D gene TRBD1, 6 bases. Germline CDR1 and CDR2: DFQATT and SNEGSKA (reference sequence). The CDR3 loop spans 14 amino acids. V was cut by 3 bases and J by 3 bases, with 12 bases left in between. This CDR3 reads CSASAGGHNQPQHF. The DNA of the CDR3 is TGCAGTGCTAGTGCCGGGGGCCACAATCAGCCCCAGCATTTT.

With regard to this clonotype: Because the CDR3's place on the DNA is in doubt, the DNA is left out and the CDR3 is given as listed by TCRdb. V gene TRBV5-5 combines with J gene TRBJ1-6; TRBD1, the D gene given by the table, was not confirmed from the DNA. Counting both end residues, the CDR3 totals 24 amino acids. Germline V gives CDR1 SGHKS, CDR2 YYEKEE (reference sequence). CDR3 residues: CASSFYICSARDPSQGAGNSPLHF.

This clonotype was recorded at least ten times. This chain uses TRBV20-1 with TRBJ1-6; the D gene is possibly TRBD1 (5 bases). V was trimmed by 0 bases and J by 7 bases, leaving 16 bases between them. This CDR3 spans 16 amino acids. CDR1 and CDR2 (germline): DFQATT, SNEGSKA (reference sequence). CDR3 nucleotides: TGCAGTGCTAGAGATGGGTCGACAGAGAGGAATTCACCCCTCCACTTT. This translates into CSARDGSTERNSPLHF.

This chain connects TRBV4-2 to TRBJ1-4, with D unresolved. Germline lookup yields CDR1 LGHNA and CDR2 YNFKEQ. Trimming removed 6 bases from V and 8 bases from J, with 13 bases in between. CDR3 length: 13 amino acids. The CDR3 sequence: CASRPLAGEKLFF. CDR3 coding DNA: TGTGCCAGCAGACCACTAGCGGGGGAAAAACTGTTTTTT.

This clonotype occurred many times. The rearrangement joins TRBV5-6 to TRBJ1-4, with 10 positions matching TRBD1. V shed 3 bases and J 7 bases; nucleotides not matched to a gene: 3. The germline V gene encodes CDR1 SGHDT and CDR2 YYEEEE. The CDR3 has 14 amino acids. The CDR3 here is CASSSRTGGEKLFF. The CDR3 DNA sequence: TGTGCCAGCAGCTCTCGGACAGGGGGTGAAAAACTGTTTTTT.

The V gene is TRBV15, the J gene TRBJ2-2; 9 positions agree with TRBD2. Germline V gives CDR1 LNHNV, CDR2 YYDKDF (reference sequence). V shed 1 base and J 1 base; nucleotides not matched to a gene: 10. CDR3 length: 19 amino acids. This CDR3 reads CATSRGGALLAGNTGELFF. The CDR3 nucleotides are TGTGCCACCAGCAGAGGAGGGGCCCTACTAGCGGGGAACACCGGGGAGCTGTTTTTT.

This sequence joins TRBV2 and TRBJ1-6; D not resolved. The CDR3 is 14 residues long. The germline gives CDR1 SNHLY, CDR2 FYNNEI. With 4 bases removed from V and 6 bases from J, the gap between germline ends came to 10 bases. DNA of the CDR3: TGTGCCAGCAGTGCTAGGAGATCTAATTCACCCCTCCACTTT. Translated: CASSARRSNSPLHF.

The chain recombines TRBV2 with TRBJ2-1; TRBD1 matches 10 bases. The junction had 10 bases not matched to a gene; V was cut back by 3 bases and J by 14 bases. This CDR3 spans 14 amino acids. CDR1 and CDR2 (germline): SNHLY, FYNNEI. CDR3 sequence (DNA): TGTGCCAGCAGTGAGGGGGGTAGCGGGACAGGGGAGTTCTTC. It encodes CASSEGGSGTGEFF.

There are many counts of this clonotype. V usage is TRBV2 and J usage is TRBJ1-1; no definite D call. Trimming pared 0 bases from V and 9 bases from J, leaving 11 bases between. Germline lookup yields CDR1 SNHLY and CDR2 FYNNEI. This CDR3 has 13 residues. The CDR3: CASSEARAGQAFF. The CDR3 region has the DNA TGTGCCAGCAGTGAAGCGCGGGCAGGCCAAGCTTTCTTT.

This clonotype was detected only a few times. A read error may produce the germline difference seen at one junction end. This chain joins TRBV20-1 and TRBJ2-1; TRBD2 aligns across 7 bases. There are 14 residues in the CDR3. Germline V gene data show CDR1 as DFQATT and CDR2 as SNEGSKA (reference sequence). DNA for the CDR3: TGCGGTGCCCTACGAGCTAGCGGTGGCAATGAGCAGCTCTTC. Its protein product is CGALRASGGNEQLF.

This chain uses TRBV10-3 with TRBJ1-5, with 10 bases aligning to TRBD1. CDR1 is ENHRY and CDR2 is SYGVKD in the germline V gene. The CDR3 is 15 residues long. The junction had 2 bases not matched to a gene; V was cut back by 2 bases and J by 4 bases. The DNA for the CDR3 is TGTGCCATCAGTGAGCTGGGACAGGGGAATCAGCCCCAGCATTTT. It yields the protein CAISELGQGNQPQHF.

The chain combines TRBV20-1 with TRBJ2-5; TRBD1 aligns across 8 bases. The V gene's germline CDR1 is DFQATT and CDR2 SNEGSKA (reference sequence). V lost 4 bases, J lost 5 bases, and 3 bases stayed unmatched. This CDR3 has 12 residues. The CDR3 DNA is TGCAGTGCTAAACGGACAGGGGAGACCCAGTACTTC. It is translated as CSAKRTGETQYF.

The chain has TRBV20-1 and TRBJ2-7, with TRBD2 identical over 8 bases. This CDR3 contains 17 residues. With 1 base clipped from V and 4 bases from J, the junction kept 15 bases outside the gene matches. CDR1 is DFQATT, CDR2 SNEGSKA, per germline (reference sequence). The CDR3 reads CSARGSILTSGYYEQYF. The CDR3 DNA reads TGCAGTGCTAGAGGGAGTATCCTTACTAGCGGTTATTACGAGCAGTACTTC.

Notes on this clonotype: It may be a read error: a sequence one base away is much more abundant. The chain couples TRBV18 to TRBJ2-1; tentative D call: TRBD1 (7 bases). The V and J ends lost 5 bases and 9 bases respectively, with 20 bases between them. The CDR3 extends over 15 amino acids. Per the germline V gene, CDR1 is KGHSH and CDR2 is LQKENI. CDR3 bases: TGTGCCAGCTCAAGCCAAACAGGGGAGGTCAGTGAGCAGTTCTTC. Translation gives CASSSQTGEVSEQFF.

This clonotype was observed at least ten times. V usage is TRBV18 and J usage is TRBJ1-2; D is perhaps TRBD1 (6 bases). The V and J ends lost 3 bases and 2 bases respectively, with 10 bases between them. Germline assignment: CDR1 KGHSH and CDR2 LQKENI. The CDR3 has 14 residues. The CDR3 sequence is CASSPRQENYGYTF. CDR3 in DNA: TGTGCCAGCTCACCTAGACAGGAGAACTATGGCTACACCTTC.